Listed below are T cell receptor beta chains from one sample, sequenced in a study of T cells in Graves' hyperthyroidism and ophthalmopathy. TCRdb reprocessed the multiplex PCR reads via MiXCR and lists one record per CDR3 protein. The sample lists hundreds of thousands of distinct CDR3 sequences, around 20% seen once, with 47% in the top ten. Material for sequencing was blood. The receptors here all came from a man aged 35 to 55 with Graves' ophthalmopathy. Each CDR3 is given with its conserved first and last residue. The D gene is left open where the match is weak. Only some rows state a clone size, as once, few, many or a class for expanded clones.

>NA|TRBJ2-1|TRBV9|NA
CASSGPLGEQFF
TGTGCCAGCAGCGGACCCCTTGGAGAGCAGTTCTTC
>NA|TRBJ1-1|TRBV5-1|NA
CASSLEYRGSEAFF
TGCGCCAGCAGCTTGGAATACAGAGGGTCTGAAGCTTTCTTT
>NA|TRBJ1-2|TRBV5-5|NA
CASSWKQSYGYTF
TGTGCCAGCAGCTGGAAACAGAGCTATGGCTACACCTTC
>TRBD2|TRBJ2-5|TRBV6-1|NA
CATSPLTSGGTGPETQYF
TGTGCCACCTCCCCCTTGACTAGCGGGGGGACCGGCCCAGAGACCCAGTACTTC
>TRBD2|TRBJ2-3|TRBV2|many
CASSDAGGITDTQYF
TGTGCCAGCAGTGATGCGGGGGGTATCACAGATACGCAGTATTTT
>NA|TRBJ2-3|TRBV30|many
CAWSVRDTQYF
TGTGCCTGGAGTGTACGTGATACGCAGTATTTT
>NA|TRBJ2-3|TRBV10-2|NA
CASSFTGELTDTQYF
TGCGCCAGCAGCTTTACAGGCGAACTCACAGATACGCAGTATTTT
>TRBD2|TRBJ2-3|TRBV7-2|few
CASSLDGTSGVTRGDTQYF
TGTGCCAGCAGCTTAGATGGGACTAGCGGGGTTACTCGGGGAGATACGCAGTATTTT
>NA|TRBJ1-5|TRBV27|few
CASSLNPYSNQPQHF
TGTGCCAGCAGTCTGAACCCGTATAGCAATCAGCCCCAGCATTTT
>NA|TRBJ1-3|TRBV20-1|NA
CSAKTSTSGNTIYF
TGCAGTGCCAAAACATCGACCTCTGGAAACACCATATATTTT
>NA|TRBJ1-1|TRBV13|few
CASSFFDGPNTEAFF
TGTGCCAGCAGCTTTTTCGACGGACCGAACACTGAAGCTTTCTTT
>NA|TRBJ1-4|TRBV20-1|NA
CSARPLELGQGDYSRWGEKLFF
TGCAGTGCTAGACCCCTGGAATTGGGGCAGGGAGACTACTCAAGGTGGGGTGAAAAACTGTTTTTT
>TRBD1|TRBJ2-7|TRBV29-1|NA
CSVRSGTANSLGEQYF
TGCAGCGTGCGATCCGGGACAGCCAACTCCCTGGGAGAGCAGTACTTC
>NA|TRBJ1-4|TRBV28|NA
CASSLAQGTLEKLFF
TGTGCCAGCAGTCTCGCCCAGGGAACATTGGAAAAACTGTTTTTT
>NA|TRBJ2-7|TRBV5-6|many
CASSSARGDRNEQYF
TGTGCCAGCAGCTCAGCCCGCGGGGATCGGAACGAGCAGTACTTC
>NA|TRBJ2-7|TRBV28|many
CATCSSSYEQYF
TGTGCCACCTGTTCTAGCAGTTACGAGCAGTACTTC
>NA|TRBJ1-2|TRBV12-3/TRBV12-4|many
CASSPTGSNYGYTF
TGTGCCAGCAGTCCTACAGGGAGTAACTATGGCTACACCTTC
>NA|TRBJ1-5|TRBV28|few
CATADPQGLGQPQHF
TGTGCCACCGCAGATCCCCAGGGGCTCGGGCAGCCCCAGCATTTT
>NA|TRBJ2-1|TRBV29-1|few
CSVAIDYNLRNEQFF
TGCAGCGTTGCGATTGACTATAACCTCCGCAATGAGCAGTTCTTC
>NA|TRBJ1-1|TRBV7-2|NA
CASSHQRTEAFF
TGTGCCAGCAGCCACCAGAGGACTGAAGCTTTCTTT
>TRBD2|TRBJ2-3|TRBV5-1|NA
CASSPHSGREVDTQYF
TGCGCCAGCAGCCCCCACAGCGGGAGAGAGGTAGATACGCAGTATTTT
>TRBD2|TRBJ2-5|TRBV20-1|NA
CSAGPSGRETQYF
TGCAGTGCTGGACCTAGCGGTAGAGAGACCCAGTACTTC
>NA|TRBJ2-1|TRBV28|few
CASTDYPSYNEQFF
TGTGCCAGCACGGATTACCCAAGTTACAATGAGCAGTTCTTC
>NA|TRBJ2-3|TRBV5-1|few
CASRDGSLSNTDTQYF
TGCGCCAGCAGAGATGGCAGCCTTTCTAACACAGATACGCAGTATTTT
>NA|TRBJ1-3|TRBV12-3/TRBV12-4|few
CASTPRGILGNTIYF
TGTGCCAGCACACCACGGGGGATATTAGGAAACACCATATATTTT
>TRBD1|TRBJ2-1|TRBV18|many
CASSPATGGNEQFF
TGTGCCAGCTCACCAGCTACAGGGGGCAATGAGCAGTTCTTC
>NA|TRBJ2-3|TRBV13|NA
CASSSKTDTSTDTQYF
TGTGCCAGCAGCTCGAAGACGGACACGAGCACAGATACGCAGTATTTT
>NA|TRBJ2-5|TRBV3-1|NA
CTSSQVLLGRETQYF
TGTACCAGCAGCCAAGTTCTTCTCGGGCGGGAGACCCAGTACTTC
>TRBD1|TRBJ1-1|TRBV27|many
CASSSYRNRGLTEAFF
TGTGCCAGCAGTTCATATAGGAACAGGGGGCTAACTGAAGCTTTCTTT
>TRBD1|TRBJ1-4|TRBV4-3|NA
CASSQDRGGAVIRKLFF
TGCGCCAGCAGCCAAGATCGAGGGGGCGCGGTTATTCGGAAACTGTTTTTT
>TRBD1|TRBJ1-1|TRBV29-1|few
CSVGQGITEAFF
TGCAGCGTTGGACAGGGCATCACTGAAGCTTTCTTT
>TRBD2|TRBJ2-1|TRBV2|many
CASETSGRESSYNEQFF
TGTGCCAGCGAGACTAGCGGGAGGGAGAGCTCCTACAATGAGCAGTTCTTC
>TRBD2|TRBJ2-3|TRBV5-5|few
CASTPAGGRDTQYF
TGTGCCAGCACCCCCGCGGGGGGCAGAGATACGCAGTATTTT
>NA|TRBJ2-7|TRBV6-1|once
CASSPPPGDESYEQYF
TGTGCCAGCAGTCCCCCTCCCGGGGACGAAAGCTACGAGCAGTACTTC
>TRBD2|TRBJ2-1|TRBV5-4|NA
CASSLVGSGGQFF
TGTGCCAGCAGCTTGGTGGGGAGCGGGGGTCAGTTCTTC
>NA|TRBJ1-2|TRBV7-9|NA
CASSLTGTNPGGYTF
TGTGCCAGCAGCTTAACCGGGACCAACCCGGGGGGCTACACCTTC
>NA|TRBJ2-1|TRBV11-2|many
CASSLGILGSDEQFF
TGTGCCAGCAGCTTAGGGATCCTCGGCTCCGATGAGCAGTTCTTC
>TRBD2|TRBJ2-1|TRBV30|NA
CAWSVWETGTSGRRRFNEQFF
TGTGCCTGGAGTGTATGGGAAACCGGGACTAGCGGGAGAAGAAGATTCAATGAGCAGTTCTTC
>TRBD1|TRBJ1-5|TRBV28|few
CASSLIPGQGIQPQHF
TGTGCCAGCAGTTTAATACCGGGACAGGGGATTCAGCCCCAGCATTTT
>NA|TRBJ2-7|TRBV18|many
CASSPLRTEYEQYF
TGTGCCAGCTCACCCCTGAGGACTGAATACGAGCAGTACTTC
>TRBD2|TRBJ2-3|TRBV29-1|NA
CSVRREGDTQYF
TGCAGCGTTCGGCGGGAGGGAGATACGCAGTATTTT
>NA|TRBJ2-1|TRBV30|few
CAWSPGLGNYNEQFF
TGTGCCTGGAGTCCCGGGTTGGGGAATTACAATGAGCAGTTCTTC
>NA|TRBJ1-1|TRBV10-1|NA
CASKMTVNTEAFF
TGCGCCAGCAAAATGACGGTGAACACTGAAGCTTTCTTT
>NA|TRBJ1-2|TRBV20-1|few
CSAERSLGNYGYTF
TGCAGTGCTGAGAGGTCCCTGGGAAACTATGGCTACACCTTC
>NA|TRBJ2-3|TRBV5-1|NA
CASSLDRTFTDTQYF
TGCGCCAGCAGCTTGGACAGGACTTTCACAGATACGCAGTATTTT
>TRBD2|TRBJ2-7|TRBV6-1|many
CASSVLAVSSYEQYF
TGTGCCAGCAGTGTACTAGCGGTGAGCTCCTACGAGCAGTACTTC